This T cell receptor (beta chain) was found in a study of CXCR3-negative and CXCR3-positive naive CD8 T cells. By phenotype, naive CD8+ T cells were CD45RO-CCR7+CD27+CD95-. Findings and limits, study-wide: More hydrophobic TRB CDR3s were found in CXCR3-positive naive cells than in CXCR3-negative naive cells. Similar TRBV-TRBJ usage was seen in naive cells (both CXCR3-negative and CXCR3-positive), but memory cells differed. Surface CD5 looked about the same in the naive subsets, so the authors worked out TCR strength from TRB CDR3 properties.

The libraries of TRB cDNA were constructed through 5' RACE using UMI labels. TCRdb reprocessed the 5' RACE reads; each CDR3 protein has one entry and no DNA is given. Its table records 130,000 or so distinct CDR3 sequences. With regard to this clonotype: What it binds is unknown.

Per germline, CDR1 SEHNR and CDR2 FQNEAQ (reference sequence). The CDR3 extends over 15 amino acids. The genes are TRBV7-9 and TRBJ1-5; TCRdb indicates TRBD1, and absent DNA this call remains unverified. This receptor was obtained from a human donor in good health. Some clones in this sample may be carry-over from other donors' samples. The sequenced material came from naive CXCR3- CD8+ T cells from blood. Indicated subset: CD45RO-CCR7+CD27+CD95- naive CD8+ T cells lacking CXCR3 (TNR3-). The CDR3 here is CASSGPGYSNQPQHF. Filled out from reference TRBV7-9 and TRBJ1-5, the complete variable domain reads DTGVSQNPRHKITKRGQNVTFRCDPISEHNRLYWYRQTLGQGPEFLTYFQNEAQLEKSRLLSDRFSAERPKGSFSTLEIQRTEQGDSAMYLCASSGPGYSNQPQHFGDGTRLSIL.